These 30 T cell receptor beta chains were all obtained from the same sample, sequenced in a study of blood T cell repertoires in COVID-19. Generated by immunoSEQ multiplex PCR, the TCRdb table keeps only in-frame clones and is missing some. Of about 58,000 clones listed, 89% were seen once; the top ten hold 14%. Sequenced input: peripheral blood. The origin of the receptors is a woman aged 55 to 70 with active COVID-19.

The chain couples TRBV27 to TRBJ2-3; D uncertain. CDR1 and CDR2 (germline): MNHEY, SMNVEV (reference sequence). V lost 2 bases to trimming and J lost 8 bases, with 11 bases between them. The CDR3 extends over 13 amino acids. CDR3 sequence: CASSLNGAGTQYF. In DNA form, the CDR3 reads TGTGCCAGCAGTTTAAACGGAGCCGGTACGCAGTATTTT.

This chain joins TRBV7-2 and TRBJ2-5; maybe TRBD2 (5 bases). This CDR3 has 12 residues. Trimming stripped 5 bases from V and 5 bases from J, with 9 bases between. CDR1 SGHTA and CDR2 FQGNSA come from the germline V gene. CDR3 in DNA: TGTGCCAGCAGCCAAACTAGGGAGACCCAGTACTTC. Translating gives CASSQTRETQYF.

The chain links TRBV7-3 to TRBJ1-1; D is unclear. The germline V gene encodes CDR1 SGHTA and CDR2 FQGTGA. The CDR3 spans 13 residues. V dropped 5 bases and J dropped 4 bases, with 11 bases sitting between them. As DNA, the CDR3 is TGTGCCAGCAGCCCCGGGTTGGGCACTGAAGCTTTCTTT. Amino acids: CASSPGLGTEAFF.

The V call is TRBV6-5, the J call TRBJ1-4, with 9 bases identical to TRBD1. V gave up 6 bases and J gave up 10 bases; unmatched junction bases: 9. The CDR3 runs to 14 residues. CDR1 is MNHEY, CDR2 SVGAGI, per germline. The CDR3 coding sequence is TGTGCCAGCAGATCCGGGACAGGGCCGGGAAAACTGTTTTTT. Encoded protein: CASRSGTGPGKLFF.

The chain joins TRBV2 to TRBJ1-2; 8 positions match TRBD1. V lost 3 bases, J lost 3 bases, and 0 bases stayed unmatched. CDR3 length equals 13 residues. CDR1 and CDR2 (germline): SNHLY, FYNNEI. The CDR3 coding sequence is TGTGCCAGCAGTGAGGGACAGGACTATGGCTACACCTTC. Protein: CASSEGQDYGYTF.

The CDR3 DNA reads as TGTGCCAGCAGCGTAGACAGTAGCTCCTATAATTCACCCCTCCACTTT. It specifies CASSVDSSSYNSPLHF. This chain connects TRBV9 to TRBJ1-6, with unresolved D. CDR3 size: 16 residues. The V gene's germline CDR1 is SGDLS and CDR2 YYNGEE. Trimming stripped 0 bases from V and 0 bases from J, with 7 bases between.

The chain uses TRBV7-2 and TRBJ1-2; tentatively, D is TRBD1 (6 bases). The germline V gene has CDR1 SGHTA and CDR2 FQGNSA. V shed 5 bases and J shed 3 bases, with 13 bases lying between them. This CDR3 has 14 residues. For the CDR3, the DNA is TGTGCCAGCAGCCCCGGGGGGGCTGACTATGGCTACACCTTC. Its protein is CASSPGGADYGYTF.

This sequence joins TRBV7-3 and TRBJ2-1; perhaps TRBD1 as D (6 bases). Germline CDR1 SGHTA, CDR2 FQGTGA. The CDR3 runs to 16 residues. The V end was cut by 4 bases, the J end by 0 bases, with 13 bases between. The CDR3 DNA is TGTGCCAGCAGCTCCACAGGGCATAGCTCCTACAATGAGCAGTTCTTC. Its translation: CASSSTGHSSYNEQFF.

The chain is built from TRBV5-6 and TRBJ1-1, with a weak D call TRBD1 (5 bases). V dropped 4 bases and J dropped 5 bases, with 15 bases sitting between them. The CDR3 has 14 residues. Germline V gene sequence: CDR1 SGHDT, CDR2 YYEEEE. CDR3 DNA sequence: TGTGCCAGCAGCACACAGCGGGGCCTGACTGAAGCTTTCTTT. It codes for CASSTQRGLTEAFF.

This sequence joins TRBV27 and TRBJ2-7; TRBD1 matches 7 bases. Germline V CDR1 and CDR2: MNHEY, SMNVEV (reference sequence). With V trimmed by 6 bases and J by 3 bases, 8 bases remained unmatched. The CDR3 has 14 residues. CDR3: CASRQGPAFYEQYF. Here the CDR3 DNA reads TGTGCCAGCAGACAGGGGCCCGCTTTCTACGAGCAGTACTTC.

The chain couples TRBV6-4 to TRBJ2-3; no clear D gene. Germline lookup yields CDR1 MRHNA and CDR2 SNTAGT. The CDR3 spans 13 residues. Trimming pared 4 bases from V and 1 base from J, leaving 6 bases between. The CDR3 region is CASSAPGTDTQYF. DNA for the CDR3: TGTGCCAGCAGTGCCCCAGGCACAGATACGCAGTATTTT.

The chain couples TRBV30 to TRBJ1-3; D is perhaps TRBD1 (5 bases). Per germline, CDR1 GTSNPN and CDR2 SVGIG (reference sequence). V lost 2 bases and J lost 7, with 21 bases in between. This CDR3 has 16 residues. The CDR3 reads CAWSRRFRRVENTIYF. Written as DNA, the CDR3 is TGTGCCTGGAGTAGGCGGTTTCGCAGGGTAGAGAACACCATATATTTT.

The J gene is TRBJ2-2, the V gene TRBV19; possibly TRBD1 for D (5 bases). This CDR3 is built from 15 residues. Trimming shortened V by 0 bases and J by 7 bases, and 12 bases separated the two germline ends. Germline CDR1 LNHDA, CDR2 SQIVND (reference sequence). CDR3 region: CASSIDYWGRGELFF. CDR3 nucleotides: TGTGCCAGTAGTATAGATTATTGGGGCCGCGGGGAGCTGTTTTTT. The full variable domain, rest sourced from reference TRBV19 and TRBJ2-2, is DGGITQSPKYLFRKEGQNVTLSCEQNLNHDAMYWYRQDPGQGLRLIYYSQIVNDFQKGDIAEGYSVSREKKESFPLTVTSAQKNPTAFYLCASSIDYWGRGELFFGEGSRLTVL.

The V call is TRBV2, the J call TRBJ2-7, with TRBD1 matching over 7 bases. Per germline, CDR1 SNHLY and CDR2 FYNNEI. Losses at the gene ends were 6 bases for V and 6 bases for J; bases not matched to a gene: 5. This CDR3 spans 12 amino acids. CDR3 sequence (DNA): TGTGCCAGCAGAATGACAGGGAGCGAGCAGTACTTC. Translating it yields CASRMTGSEQYF.

This rearrangement joins TRBV5-4 to TRBJ1-5; 12 positions match TRBD1. The CDR3 has 17 amino acids. V was pared by 1 base and J by 3 bases, with 5 bases of the junction left unmatched. Germline CDR1 and CDR2: SGHNT and YYREEE (reference sequence). The CDR3 reads CASSLQGQGAPNQPQHF. The DNA of the CDR3 is TGTGCCAGCAGCTTGCAGGGACAGGGGGCCCCCAATCAGCCCCAGCATTTT. The full variable domain, in which reference TRBV5-4 and TRBJ1-5 provide the parts outside the CDR3, is ETGVTQSPTHLIKTRGQQVTLRCSSQSGHNTVSWYQQALGQGPQFIFQYYREEENGRGNFPPRFSGLQFPNYSSELNVNALELDDSALYLCASSLQGQGAPNQPQHFGDGTRLSIL.

The rearrangement links TRBV7-6 to TRBJ2-7; 7 positions match TRBD1. This CDR3 is built from 15 residues. Trimming at V came to 1 base and at J to 0 bases, leaving 3 bases not matched to a gene. Germline CDR1 is SGHVS and CDR2 is FNYEAQ. The CDR3 region is CASSLDPGGSYEQYF. In DNA form, the CDR3 reads TGTGCCAGCAGCTTAGATCCAGGGGGCTCCTACGAGCAGTACTTC.

The rearrangement uses TRBV7-2 and TRBJ2-5; weak D call: TRBD1 (7 bases). Germline CDR1 reads SGHTA; CDR2 reads FQGNSA. The CDR3 is made up of 15 amino acids. Trimming pared 4 bases from V and 5 bases from J, leaving 17 bases between. This CDR3 reads CASSSTGSGGETQYF. In DNA form, the CDR3 reads TGTGCCAGCAGCTCTACGGGCTCAGGGGGGGAGACCCAGTACTTC.

The gene calls are TRBV9 and TRBJ2-3, with D perhaps matching TRBD2 (5 bases). The CDR3 sequence is 14 residues long. Per germline, CDR1 SGDLS and CDR2 YYNGEE. Trimming removed 3 bases from V and 5 bases from J, with 13 bases in between. Here the CDR3 reads CASSAWTAGDTQYF. The CDR3 bases are TGTGCCAGCAGCGCCTGGACGGCGGGAGATACGCAGTATTTT.

This chain links TRBV6-5 with TRBJ2-3, with D possibly being TRBD1 (5 bases). V was trimmed by 0 bases and J by 3 bases, leaving 10 bases between them. In germline, CDR1 is MNHEY, CDR2 SVGAGI. There are 15 residues in the CDR3. CDR3 nucleotides: TGTGCCAGCAGTTACTCGAGTAGGGGAACAGATACGCAGTATTTT. Translation gives CASSYSSRGTDTQYF.

This clone was counted only a few times. J is TRBJ1-6 and V is TRBV27; 9 bases agree with TRBD1. The CDR3 contains 14 residues. V shed 7 bases, J shed 9 bases, and the junction held 7 bases outside the gene matches. Looked up from germline, CDR1 is MNHEY and CDR2 is SMNVEV (reference sequence). The CDR3 loop is CASTLDRGRSPLHF. The DNA of the CDR3 is TGTGCCAGCACCTTGGACAGGGGACGTTCACCCCTCCACTTT.

This chain joins TRBV5-1 and TRBJ1-1; the match to TRBD1 covers 7 bases. Trimming took 4 bases from V and 1 from J; bases not matched to a gene: 7. This CDR3 comprises 15 residues. Germline lookup yields CDR1 SGHRS and CDR2 YFSETQ. The CDR3 coding sequence is TGCGCCAGCAGCGAGGGGGCGGGATGGAACACTGAAGCTTTCTTT. It is translated as CASSEGAGWNTEAFF. Using reference TRBV5-1 and TRBJ1-1 for the parts outside the CDR3, the full variable domain is KAGVTQTPRYLIKTRGQQVTLSCSPISGHRSVSWYQQTPGQGLQFLFEYFSETQRNKGNFPGRFSGRQFSNSRSEMNVSTLELGDSALYLCASSEGAGWNTEAFFGQGTRLTVV.

V and J are TRBV20-1 and TRBJ2-7; D possibly corresponds to TRBD1 (6 bases). The germline V and J ends were trimmed by 3 bases and 2 bases, with 20 bases remaining between them. In germline, CDR1 is DFQATT, CDR2 SNEGSKA (reference sequence). This CDR3 spans 16 amino acids. The CDR3 protein is CSASPRQGRGTYEQYF. CDR3 DNA sequence: TGCAGTGCTAGTCCTCGGCAGGGCAGGGGAACCTACGAGCAGTACTTC.

The chain links TRBV4-2 to TRBJ1-6, with 8 bases aligning to TRBD1. The CDR3 loop spans 16 amino acids. Germline values: CDR1 LGHNA, CDR2 YNFKEQ. Losses at the gene ends were 2 bases for V and 7 bases for J; bases not matched to a gene: 7. This CDR3 reads CASSQPGGAGNSPLHF. In DNA form, the CDR3 reads TGTGCCAGCAGCCAACCAGGGGGCGCGGGGAATTCACCCCTCCACTTT.

The chain carries TRBV30 and TRBJ1-4, with D tentatively TRBD1 (6 bases). The V and J ends lost 5 bases and 8 bases respectively, with 18 bases between them. The germline gives CDR1 GTSNPN, CDR2 SVGIG (reference sequence). The CDR3 is 14 amino acids. The CDR3 spells CAWHEGVPREKLFF. In DNA form, the CDR3 reads TGTGCCTGGCACGAGGGGGTACCCCGAGAAAAACTGTTTTTT.

The chain has TRBV30 and TRBJ1-3; D may be TRBD1 (6 bases). V was cut by 8 bases and J by 5 bases, with 10 bases left in between. Germline CDR1 is GTSNPN and CDR2 is SVGIG (reference sequence). The CDR3 sequence is 11 residues long. The CDR3 DNA reads as TGTGCCGTAAGGGGGAGAAACACCATATATTTT. It encodes CAVRGRNTIYF.

The V gene is TRBV12-3 or TRBV12-4, the J gene TRBJ2-3; D gene ambiguous. Trimming took off 8 bases at V and 6 bases at J, with 12 bases between the two ends. The CDR3 contains 12 residues. This chain's CDR3 is CASQSIRDTQYF. The CDR3 nucleotides are TGTGCCAGCCAATCTATACGGGATACGCAGTATTTT.

The genes are TRBV5-8 and TRBJ2-1; possible D gene TRBD2, 6 bases. V lost 6 bases to trimming and J lost 2 bases, with 15 bases between them. Germline values: CDR1 SGHTS, CDR2 YDEGEE. The CDR3 has 15 amino acids. CDR3 sequence: CASIPGGTTYNEQFF. The CDR3 nucleotides read TGTGCCAGCATCCCTGGGGGGACCACCTACAATGAGCAGTTCTTC.

The chain uses TRBV11-3 and TRBJ2-3; the match to TRBD1 covers 7 bases. This CDR3 spans 15 amino acids. Trimming at V came to 5 bases and at J to 7 bases, leaving 12 bases not matched to a gene. Germline V gene lookup returns CDR1 SGHNT and CDR2 YENEEA. CDR3 bases: TGTGCCAGCAGCCCCCGACAGGGCGGAAGGAATACGCAGTATTTT. This encodes CASSPRQGGRNTQYF.

This rearrangement joins TRBV5-5 to TRBJ2-6; the match to TRBD1 covers 11 bases. Losses at the gene ends were 4 bases for V and 2 bases for J; bases not matched to a gene: 5. The CDR3 sequence is 17 residues long. Germline-derived CDR1 and CDR2 are SGHKS and YYEKEE (reference sequence). The CDR3 loop is CASSLGQGATGANVLTF. The CDR3 coding sequence is TGTGCCAGCAGCCTAGGACAGGGGGCAACTGGGGCCAACGTCCTGACTTTC. Full variable domain (remainder filled in from reference TRBV5-5 and TRBJ2-6): DAGVTQSPTHLIKTRGQQVTLRCSPISGHKSVSWYQQVLGQGPQFIFQYYEKEERGRGNFPDRFSARQFPNYSSELNVNALLLGDSALYLCASSLGQGATGANVLTFGAGSRLTVL.

For the CDR3, the DNA is TGTGCCAGCACCCCGGGACAGGGGGGAGACACCATATATTTT. It yields the protein CASTPGQGGDTIYF. This chain links TRBV5-6 with TRBJ1-3; TRBD1 matches at 11 bases. V was clipped by 6 bases and J by 8 bases; unmatched bases: 7. The CDR3 covers 14 residues. Germline V lookup: CDR1 SGHDT, CDR2 YYEEEE.